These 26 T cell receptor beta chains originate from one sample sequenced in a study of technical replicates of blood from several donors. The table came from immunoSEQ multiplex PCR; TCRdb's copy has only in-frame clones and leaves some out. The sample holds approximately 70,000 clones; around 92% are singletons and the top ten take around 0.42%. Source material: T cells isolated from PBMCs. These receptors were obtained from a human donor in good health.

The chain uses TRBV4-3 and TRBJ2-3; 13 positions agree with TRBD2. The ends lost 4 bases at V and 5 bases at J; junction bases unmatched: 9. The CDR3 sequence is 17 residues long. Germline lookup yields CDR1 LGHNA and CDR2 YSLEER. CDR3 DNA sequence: TGCGCCAGCAGCCCGTACCGGACTAGCGGGAGAGGAGATACGCAGTATTTT. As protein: CASSPYRTSGRGDTQYF.

The CDR3 reads CASSMRTIANTIYF. CDR3 coding DNA: TGTGCCAGTAGTATGAGGACTATCGCAAACACCATATATTTT. The V and J genes are TRBV19 and TRBJ1-3, with no clear D. Germline loops: CDR1 LNHDA, CDR2 SQIVND (reference sequence). With 3 bases removed from V and 6 bases from J, the gap between germline ends came to 12 bases. The CDR3 sequence is 14 residues long.

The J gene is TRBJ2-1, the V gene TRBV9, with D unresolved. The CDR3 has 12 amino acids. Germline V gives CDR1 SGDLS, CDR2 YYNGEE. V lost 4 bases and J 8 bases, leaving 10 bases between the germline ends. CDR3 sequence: CASSPDFHEQFF. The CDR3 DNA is TGTGCCAGCAGCCCAGACTTCCATGAGCAGTTCTTC.

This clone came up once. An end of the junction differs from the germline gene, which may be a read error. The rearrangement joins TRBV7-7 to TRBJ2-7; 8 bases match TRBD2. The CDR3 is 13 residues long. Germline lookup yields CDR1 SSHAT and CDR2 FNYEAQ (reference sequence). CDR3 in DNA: TGTGCTAGCAGCTTCGGGAGGGAAGACGAGCAGTACTTC. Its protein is CASSFGREDEQYF.

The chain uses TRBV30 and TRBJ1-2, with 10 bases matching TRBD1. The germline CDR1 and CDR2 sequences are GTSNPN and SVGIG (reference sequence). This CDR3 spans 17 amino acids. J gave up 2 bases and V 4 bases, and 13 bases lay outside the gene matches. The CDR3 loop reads CAWTHRGTGDVNYGYTF. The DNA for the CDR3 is TGTGCCTGGACCCACCGTGGGACAGGGGACGTAAACTATGGCTACACCTTC.

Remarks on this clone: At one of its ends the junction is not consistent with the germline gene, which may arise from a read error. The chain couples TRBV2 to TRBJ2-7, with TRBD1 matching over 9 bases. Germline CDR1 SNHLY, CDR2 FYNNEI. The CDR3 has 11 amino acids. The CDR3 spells CASTTGGYGAF. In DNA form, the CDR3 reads TGTGCCAGTACGACAGGGGGATACGGTGCCTTC.

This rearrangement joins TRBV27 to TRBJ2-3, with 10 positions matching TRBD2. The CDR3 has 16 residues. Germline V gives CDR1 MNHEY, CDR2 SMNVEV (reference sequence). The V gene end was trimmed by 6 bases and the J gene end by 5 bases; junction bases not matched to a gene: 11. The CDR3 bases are TGTGCCAGCAGGGGGATCCTAGCGGGAGTGGGAGATACGCAGTATTTT. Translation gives CASRGILAGVGDTQYF.

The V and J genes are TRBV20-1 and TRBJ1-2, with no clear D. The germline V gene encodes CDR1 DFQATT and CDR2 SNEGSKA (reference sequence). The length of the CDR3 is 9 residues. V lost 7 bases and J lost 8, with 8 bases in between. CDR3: CSVPVGYTF. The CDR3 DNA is TGCAGTGTCCCCGTCGGCTACACCTTC.

CDR3 DNA: TGCGCCAGCAGCCAAGATTGGGCAGCCGAGCAGTACTTC. This sequence encodes CASSQDWAAEQYF. The rearrangement links TRBV4-3 to TRBJ2-7; no firm D call. The V gene lost 0 bases and the J gene lost 6 bases, with 9 bases spanning the gap. CDR3 length: 13 residues. Per germline, CDR1 LGHNA and CDR2 YSLEER.

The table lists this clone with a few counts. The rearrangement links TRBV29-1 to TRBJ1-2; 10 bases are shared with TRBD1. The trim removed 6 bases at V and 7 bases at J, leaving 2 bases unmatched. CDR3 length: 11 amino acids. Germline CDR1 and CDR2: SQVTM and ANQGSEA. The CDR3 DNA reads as TGCAGCGTAGGGACAGGGGCTGGCTACACCTTC. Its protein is CSVGTGAGYTF.

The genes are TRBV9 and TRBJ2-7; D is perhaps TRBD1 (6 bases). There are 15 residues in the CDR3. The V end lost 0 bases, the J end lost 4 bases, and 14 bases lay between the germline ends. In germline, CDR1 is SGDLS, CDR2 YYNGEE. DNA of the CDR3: TGTGCCAGCAGCGTAGATGGGACAACGACTTACGAGCAGTACTTC. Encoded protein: CASSVDGTTTYEQYF.

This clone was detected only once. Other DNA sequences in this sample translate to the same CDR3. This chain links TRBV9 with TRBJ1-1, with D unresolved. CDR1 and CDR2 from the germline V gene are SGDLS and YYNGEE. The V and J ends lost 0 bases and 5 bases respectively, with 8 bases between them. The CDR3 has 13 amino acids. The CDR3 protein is CASSVGGRTEAFF. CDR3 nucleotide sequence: TGTGCCAGCAGCGTAGGTGGTAGAACTGAAGCTTTCTTT. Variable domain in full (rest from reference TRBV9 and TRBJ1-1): DSGVTQTPKHLITATGQRVTLRCSPRSGDLSVYWYQQSLDQGLQFLIQYYNGEERAKGNILERFSAQQFPDLHSELNLSSLELGDSALYFCASSVGGRTEAFFGQGTRLTVV.

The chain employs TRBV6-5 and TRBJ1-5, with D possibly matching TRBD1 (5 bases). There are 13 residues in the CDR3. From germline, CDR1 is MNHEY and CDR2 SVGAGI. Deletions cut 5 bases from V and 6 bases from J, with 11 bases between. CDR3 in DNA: TGTGCCAGCAGTGAGGACAAGCCTCAGCCCCAGCATTTT. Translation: CASSEDKPQPQHF.

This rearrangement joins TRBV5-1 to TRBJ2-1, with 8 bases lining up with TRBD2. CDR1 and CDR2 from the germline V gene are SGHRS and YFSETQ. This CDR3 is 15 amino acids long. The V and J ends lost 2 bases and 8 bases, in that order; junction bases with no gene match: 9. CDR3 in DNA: TGCGCCAGCAGCTTTGAGGAGCGGGAGTCGGATGAGCAGTTCTTC. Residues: CASSFEERESDEQFF. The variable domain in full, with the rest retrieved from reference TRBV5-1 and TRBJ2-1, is KAGVTQTPRYLIKTRGQQVTLSCSPISGHRSVSWYQQTPGQGLQFLFEYFSETQRNKGNFPGRFSGRQFSNSRSEMNVSTLELGDSALYLCASSFEERESDEQFFGPGTRLTVL.

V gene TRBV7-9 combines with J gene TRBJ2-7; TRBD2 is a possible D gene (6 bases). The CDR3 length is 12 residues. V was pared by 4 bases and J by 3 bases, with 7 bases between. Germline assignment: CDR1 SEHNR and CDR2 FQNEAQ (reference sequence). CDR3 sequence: CASSYGGYEQYF. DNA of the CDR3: TGTGCCAGCAGCTACGGGGGCTACGAGCAGTACTTC.

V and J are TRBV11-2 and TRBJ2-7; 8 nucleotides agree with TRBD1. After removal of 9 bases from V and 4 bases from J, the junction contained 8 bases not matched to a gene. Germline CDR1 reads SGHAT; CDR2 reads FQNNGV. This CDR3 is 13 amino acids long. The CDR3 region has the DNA TGTGCCAGTGGGACAGGAAGGGTGTACGAGCAGTACTTC. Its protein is CASGTGRVYEQYF. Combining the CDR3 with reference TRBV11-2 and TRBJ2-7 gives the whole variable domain EAGVAQSPRYKIIEKRQSVAFWCNPISGHATLYWYQQILGQGPKLLIQFQNNGVVDDSQLPKDRFSAERLKGVDSTLKIQPAKLEDSAVYLCASGTGRVYEQYFGPGTRLTVT.

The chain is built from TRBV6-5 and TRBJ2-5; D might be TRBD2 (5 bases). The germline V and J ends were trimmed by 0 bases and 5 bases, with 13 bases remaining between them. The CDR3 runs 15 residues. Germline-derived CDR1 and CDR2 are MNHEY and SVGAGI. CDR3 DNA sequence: TGTGCCAGCAGTTACTCGCCGGGAACGGGGGAGACCCAGTACTTC. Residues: CASSYSPGTGETQYF.

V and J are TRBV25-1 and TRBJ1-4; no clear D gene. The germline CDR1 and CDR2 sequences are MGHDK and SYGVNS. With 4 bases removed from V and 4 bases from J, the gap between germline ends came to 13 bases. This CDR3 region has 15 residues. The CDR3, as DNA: TGTGCCAGCAGTGGAGGTTCGGCTATTAATGAAAAACTGTTTTTT. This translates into CASSGGSAINEKLFF.

The CDR3 reads CASSAQTGVPGELFF. CDR3 DNA sequence: TGTGCCAGTAGTGCACAAACAGGGGTACCCGGGGAGCTGTTTTTT. The chain uses TRBV19 and TRBJ2-2, with 7 nucleotides matching TRBD1. Germline trimming cut 5 bases from V and 6 bases from J; bases unmatched to any gene: 9. The CDR3 runs 15 residues. Germline V gene lookup returns CDR1 LNHDA and CDR2 SQIVND (reference sequence).

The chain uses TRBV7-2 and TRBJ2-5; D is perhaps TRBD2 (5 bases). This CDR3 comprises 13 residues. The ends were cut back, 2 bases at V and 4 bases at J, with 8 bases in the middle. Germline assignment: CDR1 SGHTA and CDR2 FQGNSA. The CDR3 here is CASSLTRAETQYF. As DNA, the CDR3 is TGTGCCAGCAGCTTAACGCGGGCAGAGACCCAGTACTTC.

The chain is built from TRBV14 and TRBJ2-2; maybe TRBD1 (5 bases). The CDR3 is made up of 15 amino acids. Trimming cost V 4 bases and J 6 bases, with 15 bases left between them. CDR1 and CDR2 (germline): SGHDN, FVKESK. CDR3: CASSRLQGSSGELFF. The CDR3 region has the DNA TGTGCCAGCAGCCGACTTCAGGGTAGCTCCGGGGAGCTGTTTTTT.

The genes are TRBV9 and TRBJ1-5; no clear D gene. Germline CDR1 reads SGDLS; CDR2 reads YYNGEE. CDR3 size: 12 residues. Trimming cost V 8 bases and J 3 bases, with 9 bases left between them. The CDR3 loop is CASGGINQPQHF. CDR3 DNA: TGTGCCAGTGGCGGCATCAATCAGCCCCAGCATTTT.

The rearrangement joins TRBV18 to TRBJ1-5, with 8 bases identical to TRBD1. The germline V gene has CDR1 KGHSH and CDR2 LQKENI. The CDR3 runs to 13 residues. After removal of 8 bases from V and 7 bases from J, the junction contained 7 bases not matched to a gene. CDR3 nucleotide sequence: TGTGCCAGCGCCCAGGGGGCCCAACAGCCCCAGCATTTT. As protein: CASAQGAQQPQHF.

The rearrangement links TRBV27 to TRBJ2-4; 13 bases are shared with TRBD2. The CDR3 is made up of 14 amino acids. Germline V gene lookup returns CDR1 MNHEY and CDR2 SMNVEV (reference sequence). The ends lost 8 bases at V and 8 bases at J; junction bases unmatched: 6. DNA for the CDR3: TGTGCCAGCCGACTAGCGGGAGGTATGGACATTCAGTACTTC. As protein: CASRLAGGMDIQYF.

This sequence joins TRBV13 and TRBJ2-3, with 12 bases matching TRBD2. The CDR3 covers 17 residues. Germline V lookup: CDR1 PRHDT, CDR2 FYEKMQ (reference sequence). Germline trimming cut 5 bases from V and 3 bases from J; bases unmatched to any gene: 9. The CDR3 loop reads CASSQGLAGGLTDTQYF. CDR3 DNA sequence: TGTGCCAGCAGCCAGGGGCTAGCGGGAGGGCTAACAGATACGCAGTATTTT.

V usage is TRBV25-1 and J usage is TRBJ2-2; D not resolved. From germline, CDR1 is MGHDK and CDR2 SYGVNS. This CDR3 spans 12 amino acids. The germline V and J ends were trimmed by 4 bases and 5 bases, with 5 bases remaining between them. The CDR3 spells CASSGSTGELFF. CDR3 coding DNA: TGTGCCAGCAGTGGTAGTACCGGGGAGCTGTTTTTT.